Listed below are T cell receptor beta chains from one sample, sequenced in a study of cytomegalovirus exposure and HLA in healthy donors. Produced via immunoSEQ multiplex PCR; TCRdb's table is partial and in-frame only. The top ten hold roughly 2% of the sample, which has fewer than 150,000 clones, roughly four fifths seen once. Sequencing was performed on PBMCs. The receptors come from a young man in good health and CMV-seronegative. CDR3s include the opening cysteine and the closing phenylalanine or tryptophan.

>TRBJ2-1|TRBV5-8
CASSLPGYSSYNEQFF
>TRBJ2-1|TRBV5-1
CASSLVGGSTYNEQFF
>TRBJ2-1|TRBV5-5
CASSPLGQGRHNEQFF
>NA|TRBV10-3
CAISDPRGAYEQYF
>TRBJ2-7|TRBV6-6
CASSAGLAFYYEQYF
>TRBJ2-5|TRBV5-4
CASSPRETQYF
>TRBJ2-1|TRBV5-1
CASNPSQRSSYNEQFF
>TRBJ2-1|TRBV10-3
CAISESAGGGYNEQFF
>TRBJ1-1|TRBV7-9
CASSRTTAAEAFF
>TRBJ2-5|TRBV2
CASSEEDRGQETQYF
>TRBJ2-1|TRBV7-3
CASSPNSGYSYNEQFF
>TRBJ2-3|TRBV5-4
CASNFQGGAGTDTQYF
>TRBJ2-3|TRBV4-2
CASSQVSGRGEDTQYF
>TRBJ2-7|TRBV6-5
CASRGGENYEQYF
>TRBJ2-7|TRBV30
CAWSRFTYEQYF
>TRBJ2-5|TRBV11-1
CASSTTSKETQYF
>TRBJ2-1|TRBV7-7
CASSLELATYNEQFF
>TRBJ2-1|TRBV27
CASSTHWNEQFF
>TRBJ2-5|TRBV6-5
CASARGETQYF